Sequencing of this TCR beta chain was carried out in a study of tumor-infiltrating lymphocytes in localized non-small cell lung cancer. As for the study in general: Several tumor histologies, both smoking statuses, and some post-neoadjuvant chemotherapy samples were included. Each patient gave resected tumor and non-adjacent uninvolved lung tissue.

Overall study results and limits: Recurrence-free survival showed no association with tumor T-cell fraction. Available tissue quantity limited TCR sequencing to a patient subset.

Profiling relied on immunoSEQ multiplex PCR, and the TCRdb table lists in-frame clones only, not all of them. The sample records roughly 30,000 clones, approximately 83% being singletons. With regard to this clone: Its antigen is currently unknown.

This CDR3 has 14 residues. CDR1 SGHRS and CDR2 YFSETQ come from the germline V gene. With V trimmed by 4 bases and J by 1 base, 3 bases remained unmatched. The rearrangement links TRBV5-1 to TRBJ2-5; TRBD1 agrees at 8 bases. This TCR derives from a human donor with non-small cell lung cancer. Input material: lung tumor tissue. The CDR3 bases are TGCGCCAGCAGCGGGGACAGGATCCAAGAGACCCAGTACTTC. This encodes CASSGDRIQETQYF.